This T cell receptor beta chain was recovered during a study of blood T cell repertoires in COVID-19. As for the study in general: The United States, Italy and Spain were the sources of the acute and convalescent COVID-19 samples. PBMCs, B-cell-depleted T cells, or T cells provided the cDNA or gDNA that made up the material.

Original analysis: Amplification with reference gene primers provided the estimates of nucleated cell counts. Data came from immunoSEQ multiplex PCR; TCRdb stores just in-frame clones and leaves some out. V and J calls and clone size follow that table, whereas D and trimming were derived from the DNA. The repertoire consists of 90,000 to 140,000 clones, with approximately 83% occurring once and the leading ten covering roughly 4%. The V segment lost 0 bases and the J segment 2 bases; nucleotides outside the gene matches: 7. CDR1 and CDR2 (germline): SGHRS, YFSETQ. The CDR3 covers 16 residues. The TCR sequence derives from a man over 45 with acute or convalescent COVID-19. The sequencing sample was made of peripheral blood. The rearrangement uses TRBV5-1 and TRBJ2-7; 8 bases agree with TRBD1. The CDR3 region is CASSLESGTGTYEQYF. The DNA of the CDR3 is TGCGCCAGCAGCTTGGAATCCGGGACAGGTACCTACGAGCAGTACTTC. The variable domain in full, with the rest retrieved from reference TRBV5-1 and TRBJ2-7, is KAGVTQTPRYLIKTRGQQVTLSCSPISGHRSVSWYQQTPGQGLQFLFEYFSETQRNKGNFPGRFSGRQFSNSRSEMNVSTLELGDSALYLCASSLESGTGTYEQYFGPGTRLTVT.